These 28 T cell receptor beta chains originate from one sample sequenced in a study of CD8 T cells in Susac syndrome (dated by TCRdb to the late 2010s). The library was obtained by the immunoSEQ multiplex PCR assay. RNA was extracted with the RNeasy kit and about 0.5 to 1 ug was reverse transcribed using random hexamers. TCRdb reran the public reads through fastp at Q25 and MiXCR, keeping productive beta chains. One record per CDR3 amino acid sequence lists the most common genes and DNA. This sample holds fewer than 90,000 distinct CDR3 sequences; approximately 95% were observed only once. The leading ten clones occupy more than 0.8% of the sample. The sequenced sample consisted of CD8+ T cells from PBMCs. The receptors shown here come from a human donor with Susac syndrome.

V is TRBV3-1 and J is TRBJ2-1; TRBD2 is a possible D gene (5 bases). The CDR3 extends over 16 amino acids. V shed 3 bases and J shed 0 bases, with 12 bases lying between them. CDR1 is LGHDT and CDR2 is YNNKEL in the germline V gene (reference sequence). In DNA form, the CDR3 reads TGTGCCAGCAGCCAGATAGACACTAGCTCCTACAATGAGCAGTTCTTC. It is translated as CASSQIDTSSYNEQFF.

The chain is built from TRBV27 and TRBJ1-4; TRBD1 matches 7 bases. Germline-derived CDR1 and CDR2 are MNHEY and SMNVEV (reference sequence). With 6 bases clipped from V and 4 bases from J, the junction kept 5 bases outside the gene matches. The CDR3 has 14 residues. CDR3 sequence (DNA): TGTGCCAGCAGAGACGGACAGGTTAATGAAAAACTGTTTTTT. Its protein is CASRDGQVNEKLFF.

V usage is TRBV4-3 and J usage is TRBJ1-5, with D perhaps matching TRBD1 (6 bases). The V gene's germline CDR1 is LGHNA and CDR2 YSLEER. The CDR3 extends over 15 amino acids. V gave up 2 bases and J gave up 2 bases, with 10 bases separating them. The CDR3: CASSQYRVGNQPQHF. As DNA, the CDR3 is TGCGCCAGCAGCCAATACAGGGTTGGCAATCAGCCCCAGCATTTT.

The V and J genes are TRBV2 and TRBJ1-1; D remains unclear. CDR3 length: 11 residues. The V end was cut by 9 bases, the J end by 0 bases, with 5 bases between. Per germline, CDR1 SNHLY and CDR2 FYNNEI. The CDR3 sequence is CARYLNTEAFF. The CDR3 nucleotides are TGTGCCAGGTACCTGAACACTGAAGCTTTCTTT. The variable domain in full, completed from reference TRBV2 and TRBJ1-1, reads EPEVTQTPSHQVTQMGQEVILRCVPISNHLYFYWYRQILGQKVEFLVSFYNNEISEKSEIFDDQFSVERPDGSNFTLKIRSTKLEDSAMYFCARYLNTEAFFGQGTRLTVV.

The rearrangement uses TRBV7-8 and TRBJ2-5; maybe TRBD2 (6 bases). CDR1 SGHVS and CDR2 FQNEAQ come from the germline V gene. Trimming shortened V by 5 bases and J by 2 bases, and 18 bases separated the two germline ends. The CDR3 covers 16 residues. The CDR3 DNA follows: TGTGCCAGCAGCCGGGGGAAAGCGGGTCCTCAAGAGACCCAGTACTTC. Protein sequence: CASSRGKAGPQETQYF.

The CDR3 region is CASRSWEDYGYTF. CDR3 coding DNA: TGTGCCAGCAGGTCATGGGAGGACTATGGCTACACCTTC. The gene calls are TRBV9 and TRBJ1-2; D unresolved. Germline V gives CDR1 SGDLS, CDR2 YYNGEE. CDR3 length: 13 amino acids. V lost 5 bases, J lost 3 bases, and 11 bases lay in between.

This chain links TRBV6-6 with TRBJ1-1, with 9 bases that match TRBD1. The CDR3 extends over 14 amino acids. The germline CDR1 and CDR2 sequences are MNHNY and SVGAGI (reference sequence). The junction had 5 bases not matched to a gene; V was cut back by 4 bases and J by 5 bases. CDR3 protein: CASSLQGAGTEAFF. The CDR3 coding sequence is TGTGCCAGCAGTTTACAGGGGGCAGGTACTGAAGCTTTCTTT.

CDR3 bases: TGCGCCAGCAGCCAAGAGCGGCTAGCATACAATGAGCAGTTCTTC. It is translated as CASSQERLAYNEQFF. The chain couples TRBV4-3 to TRBJ2-1, with D possibly TRBD2 on 5 matching bases. From germline, CDR1 is LGHNA and CDR2 YSLEER. The CDR3 length is 15 residues. V was trimmed by 0 bases and J by 4 bases, leaving 10 bases between them.

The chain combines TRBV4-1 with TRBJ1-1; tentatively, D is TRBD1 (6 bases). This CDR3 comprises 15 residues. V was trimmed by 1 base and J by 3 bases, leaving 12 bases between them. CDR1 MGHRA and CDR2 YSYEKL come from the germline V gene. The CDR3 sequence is CASSQGWGLDTEAFF. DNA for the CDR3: TGCGCCAGCAGCCAAGGATGGGGGCTGGACACTGAAGCTTTCTTT.

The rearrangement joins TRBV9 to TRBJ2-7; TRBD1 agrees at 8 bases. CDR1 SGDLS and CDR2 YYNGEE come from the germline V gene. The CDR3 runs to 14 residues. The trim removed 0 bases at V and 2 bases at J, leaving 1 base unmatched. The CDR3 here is CASSVAQGAYEQYF. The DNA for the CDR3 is TGTGCCAGCAGCGTAGCACAGGGGGCCTACGAGCAGTACTTC.

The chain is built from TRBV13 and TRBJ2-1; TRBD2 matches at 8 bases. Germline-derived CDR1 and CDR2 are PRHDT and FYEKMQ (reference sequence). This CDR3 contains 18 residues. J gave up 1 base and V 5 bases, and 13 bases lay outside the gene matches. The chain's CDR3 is CASSALSGSIGSYNEQFF. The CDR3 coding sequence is TGTGCCAGCAGCGCTCTAAGCGGGAGTATTGGATCCTACAATGAGCAGTTCTTC.

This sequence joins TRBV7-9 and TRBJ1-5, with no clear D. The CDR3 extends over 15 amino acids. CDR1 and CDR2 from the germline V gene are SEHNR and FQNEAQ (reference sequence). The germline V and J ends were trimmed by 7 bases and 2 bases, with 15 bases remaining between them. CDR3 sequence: CASNNLEGGNQPQHF. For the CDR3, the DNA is TGTGCCAGCAACAATCTGGAGGGTGGCAATCAGCCCCAGCATTTT.

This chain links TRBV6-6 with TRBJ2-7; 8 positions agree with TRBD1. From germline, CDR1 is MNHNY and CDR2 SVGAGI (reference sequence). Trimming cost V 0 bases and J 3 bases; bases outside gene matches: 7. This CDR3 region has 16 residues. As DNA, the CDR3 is TGTGCCAGCAGTTACTCGCCGGGACAGGAGGTCTACGAGCAGTACTTC. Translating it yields CASSYSPGQEVYEQYF.

In DNA form, the CDR3 reads TGTGCCAGCTTAAACTCTCCTAACTACGAGCAGTACTTC. Encoded protein: CASLNSPNYEQYF. This rearrangement joins TRBV2 to TRBJ2-7; D is unresolved. The V end was cut by 8 bases, the J end by 3 bases, with 14 bases between. CDR3 length: 13 amino acids. Germline CDR1 SNHLY, CDR2 FYNNEI.

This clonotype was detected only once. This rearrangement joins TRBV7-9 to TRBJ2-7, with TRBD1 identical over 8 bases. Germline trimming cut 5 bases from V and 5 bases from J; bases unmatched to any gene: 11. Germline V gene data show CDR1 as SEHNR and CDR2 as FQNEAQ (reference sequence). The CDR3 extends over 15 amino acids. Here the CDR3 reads CASSHTGTGLNEQYF. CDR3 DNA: TGTGCCAGCAGCCACACCGGGACAGGTTTGAACGAGCAGTACTTC.

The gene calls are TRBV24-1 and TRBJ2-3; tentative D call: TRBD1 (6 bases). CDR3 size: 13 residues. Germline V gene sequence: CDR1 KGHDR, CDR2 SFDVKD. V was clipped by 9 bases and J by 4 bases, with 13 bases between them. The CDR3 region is CATGQRGADTQYF. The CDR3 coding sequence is TGTGCCACCGGACAGCGAGGGGCAGATACGCAGTATTTT.

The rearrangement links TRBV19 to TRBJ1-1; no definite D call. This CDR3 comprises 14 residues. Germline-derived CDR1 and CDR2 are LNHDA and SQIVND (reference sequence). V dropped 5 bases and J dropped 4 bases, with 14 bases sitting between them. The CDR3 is CASSSKGEGTEAFF. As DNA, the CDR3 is TGTGCCAGTAGTTCGAAGGGTGAAGGCACTGAAGCTTTCTTT.

The CDR3 nucleotides are TGTGCCAGCAGCTTAAAGGACGAGCAGTACTTC. Residues: CASSLKDEQYF. This chain connects TRBV13 to TRBJ2-7; D remains ambiguous. The V gene's germline CDR1 is PRHDT and CDR2 FYEKMQ (reference sequence). V lost 2 bases and J lost 5, with 4 bases in between. The CDR3 covers 11 residues.

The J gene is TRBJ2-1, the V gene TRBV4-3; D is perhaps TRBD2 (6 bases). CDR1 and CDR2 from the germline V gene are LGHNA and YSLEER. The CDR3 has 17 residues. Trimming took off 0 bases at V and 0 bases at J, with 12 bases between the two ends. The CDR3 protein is CASSQEGGRSSYNEQFF. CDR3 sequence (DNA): TGCGCCAGCAGCCAAGAAGGAGGGAGGTCCTCCTACAATGAGCAGTTCTTC.

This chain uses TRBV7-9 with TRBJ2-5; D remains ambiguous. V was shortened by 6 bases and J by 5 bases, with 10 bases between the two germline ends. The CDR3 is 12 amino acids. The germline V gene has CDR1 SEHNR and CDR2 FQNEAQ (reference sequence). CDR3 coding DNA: TGTGCCAGCAGGGCAAGTTGGGAGACCCAGTACTTC. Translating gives CASRASWETQYF.

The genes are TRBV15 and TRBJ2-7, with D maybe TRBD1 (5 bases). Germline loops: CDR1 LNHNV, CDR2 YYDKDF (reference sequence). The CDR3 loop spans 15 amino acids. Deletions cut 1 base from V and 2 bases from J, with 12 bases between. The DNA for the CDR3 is TGTGCCACCAGCAGAGGGTCAGGGCCAGCCTACGAGCAGTACTTC. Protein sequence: CATSRGSGPAYEQYF. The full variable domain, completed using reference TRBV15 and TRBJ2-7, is DAMVIQNPRYQVTQFGKPVTLSCSQTLNHNVMYWYQQKSSQAPKLLFHYYDKDFNNEADTPDNFQSRRPNTSFCFLDIRSPGLGDTAMYLCATSRGSGPAYEQYFGPGTRLTVT.

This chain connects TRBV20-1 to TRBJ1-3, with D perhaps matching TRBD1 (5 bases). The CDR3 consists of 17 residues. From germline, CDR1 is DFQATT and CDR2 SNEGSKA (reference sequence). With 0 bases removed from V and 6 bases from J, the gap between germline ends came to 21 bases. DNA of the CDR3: TGCAGTGCTAGAGATCTTGGACATCTTCCCTCCTTAAACACCATATATTTT. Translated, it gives CSARDLGHLPSLNTIYF.

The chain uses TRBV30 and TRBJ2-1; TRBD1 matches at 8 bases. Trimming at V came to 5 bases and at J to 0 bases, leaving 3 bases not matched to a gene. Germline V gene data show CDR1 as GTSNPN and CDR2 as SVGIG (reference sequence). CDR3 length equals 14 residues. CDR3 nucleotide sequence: TGTGCCTGGTCCGACAGGGGCTCCTACAATGAGCAGTTCTTC. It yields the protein CAWSDRGSYNEQFF.

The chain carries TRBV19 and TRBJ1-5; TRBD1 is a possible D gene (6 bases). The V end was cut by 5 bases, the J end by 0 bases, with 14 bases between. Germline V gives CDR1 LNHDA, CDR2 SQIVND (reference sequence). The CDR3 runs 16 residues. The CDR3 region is CASSPLDRYSNQPQHF. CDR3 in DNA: TGTGCCAGTAGTCCCCTCGACAGGTATAGCAATCAGCCCCAGCATTTT.

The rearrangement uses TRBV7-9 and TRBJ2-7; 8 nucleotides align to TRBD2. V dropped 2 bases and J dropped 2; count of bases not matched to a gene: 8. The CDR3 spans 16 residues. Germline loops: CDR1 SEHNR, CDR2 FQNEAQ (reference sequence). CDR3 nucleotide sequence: TGTGCCAGCAGCTTAAGGGAGCGGGAGTCCGCCTACGAGCAGTACTTC. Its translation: CASSLRERESAYEQYF.

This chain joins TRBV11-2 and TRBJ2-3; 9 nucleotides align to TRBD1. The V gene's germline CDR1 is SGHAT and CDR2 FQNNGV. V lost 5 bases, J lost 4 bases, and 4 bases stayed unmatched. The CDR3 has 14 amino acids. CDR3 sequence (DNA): TGTGCCAGCAGCCTCCGGACAGGGGCAGATACGCAGTATTTT. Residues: CASSLRTGADTQYF.

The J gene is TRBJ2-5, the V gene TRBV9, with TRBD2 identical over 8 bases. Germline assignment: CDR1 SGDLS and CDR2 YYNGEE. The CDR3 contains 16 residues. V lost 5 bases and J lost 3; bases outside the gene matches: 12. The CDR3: CASSVAREDLEETQYF. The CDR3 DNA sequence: TGTGCCAGCAGTGTTGCGCGGGAGGACCTGGAAGAGACCCAGTACTTC.

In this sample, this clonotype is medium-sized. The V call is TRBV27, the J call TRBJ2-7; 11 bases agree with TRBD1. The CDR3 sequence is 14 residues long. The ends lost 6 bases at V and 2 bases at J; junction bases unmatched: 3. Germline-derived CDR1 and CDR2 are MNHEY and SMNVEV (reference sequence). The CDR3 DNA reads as TGTGCCAGCAGCTTGGGACAGGGGGCCTACGAGCAGTACTTC. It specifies CASSLGQGAYEQYF.